Reported below is one T cell receptor (beta chain). Its antigen is currently not known. No much larger clone is present one base from it, and per-base qualities are unavailable. This sample was included in a study of T cell changes during pregnancy in multiple sclerosis (dated by TCRdb to about 2019). Regarding the research as a whole: The study examined how the T cell repertoire changed over the course of pregnancy in women with multiple sclerosis.

Sequences SNHLY (CDR1) and FYNNEI (CDR2) are obtained from the germline V gene. From its cysteine to its phenylalanine, the CDR3 spans 16 amino acids. Only CDR3 DNA is held: 48 bases, read in frame from base 1. V is cut by 5 bases and J by 2 bases, and the space between the germline ends is 15 bases. The library was built by means of the immunoSEQ multiplex PCR assay. TCRdb took this table from immuneACCESS and kept in-frame rearrangements with V and J called. Such tables lack part of the clones; where checked against another copy, unresolved V genes explain under half of the gap, and the rest is unexplained. Here the sample has more than 60,000 clones; 75% to 95% occur a single time. The top ten constitute 0.29% of the sample.

The chain was built from TRBV2 and TRBJ2-2; tentative D gene TRBD2, with 5 bases matching. The sample was CD4+ T cells from peripheral blood mononuclear cells, taken in the third trimester of pregnancy. This TCR was sampled from a female donor in good health, enrolled as a control in a pregnancy study. The nucleotides read TGTGCCAGCAGTAAGCTAGCCGGTGACAACACCGGGGAGCTGTTTTTT. The resulting protein is CASSKLAGDNTGELFF.